This TCR beta chain was sequenced for a study of shared clonotypes between healthy human individuals. Per germline, CDR1 SGDLS and CDR2 YYNGEE. Trimming cost V 3 bases and J 5 bases; bases outside gene matches: 14. This CDR3 comprises 17 residues. Sequencing was performed with immunoSEQ multiplex PCR; in TCRdb, only in-frame clones are kept and a portion is missing. The table includes about 1,500,000 clones, about 96% detected once. The rearrangement uses TRBV9 and TRBJ2-5; 9 bases match TRBD1. The receptor comes from a man aged 25 to 40 in good health. Sequencing input: naive CD4+ T cells sorted from blood. Subset indicated: CD45RA+ positively selected. CDR3 coding DNA: TGTGCCAGCAGCGCTCGGGACAGGGAGACAGGAAGGGAGACCCAGTACTTC. It specifies CASSARDRETGRETQYF.